This T cell receptor beta chain was captured in a study of sequential checkpoint blockade in melanoma. Across the study: Randomization was 1:1 between first-line nivolumab→ipilimumab and ipilimumab→nivolumab.

This clone turned up a few times. Treatment: randomized to nivolumab then ipilimumab (arm A) or the reverse (arm B). DNA-damaging chemotherapy had not been given to any patient beforehand. Sorted cells were live CD3+CD8+, lacking CD19 and CD56, from PBMCs. Generated by immunoSEQ multiplex PCR, the TCRdb table keeps only in-frame clones and is missing some. The table shows 3,500 to 4,000 clones, with 55% to 75% occurring only once. The CDR3 length is 12 residues. CDR1 is MNHEY, CDR2 SVGAGI, per germline. The V end lost 5 bases, the J end lost 6 bases, and 10 bases lay between the germline ends. Here the sequenced sample was CD8+ T cells sorted from blood (inferred from file names), taken from a patient given nivolumab and ipilimumab in sequence. The chain carries TRBV6-5 and TRBJ1-2, with a weak D call TRBD1 (5 bases). This TCR derives from a human donor with melanoma. Here the CDR3 reads CASSQGGDGYTF. The DNA of the CDR3 is TGTGCCAGCAGTCAGGGTGGGGATGGCTACACCTTC.